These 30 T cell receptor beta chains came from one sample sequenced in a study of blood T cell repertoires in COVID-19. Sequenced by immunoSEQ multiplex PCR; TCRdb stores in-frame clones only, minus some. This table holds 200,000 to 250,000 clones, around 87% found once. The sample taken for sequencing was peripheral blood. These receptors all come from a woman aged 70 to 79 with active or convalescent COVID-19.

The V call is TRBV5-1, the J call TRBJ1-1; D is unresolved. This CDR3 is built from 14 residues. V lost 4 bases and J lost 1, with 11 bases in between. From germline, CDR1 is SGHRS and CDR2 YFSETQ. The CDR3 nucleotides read TGCGCCAGCAGCCCCGGTGGGCCGAACACTGAAGCTTTCTTT. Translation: CASSPGGPNTEAFF.

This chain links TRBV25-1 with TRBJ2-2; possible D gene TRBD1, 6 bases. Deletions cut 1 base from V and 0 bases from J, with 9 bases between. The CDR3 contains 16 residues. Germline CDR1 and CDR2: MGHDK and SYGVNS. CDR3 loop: CASSEFRQANTGELFF. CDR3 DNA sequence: TGTGCCAGCAGTGAATTTCGACAGGCGAACACCGGGGAGCTGTTTTTT.

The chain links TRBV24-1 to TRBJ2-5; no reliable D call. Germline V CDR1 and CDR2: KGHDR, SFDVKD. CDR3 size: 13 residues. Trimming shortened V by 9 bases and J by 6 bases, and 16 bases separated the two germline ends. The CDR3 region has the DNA TGTGCCACCGGAGAAAGTGCAGAAAAGACCCAGTACTTC. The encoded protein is CATGESAEKTQYF.

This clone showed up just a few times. In DNA, the CDR3 is TGCGCCAGCAGGGAACTCGGGTTGGCAGAGGACTACGAGCAGTACTTC. Translation: CASRELGLAEDYEQYF. The chain employs TRBV10-1 and TRBJ2-7; D unclear. This CDR3 comprises 16 residues. V was cut by 6 bases and J by 3 bases, with 21 bases left in between. Germline V gene data show CDR1 as WNHNN and CDR2 as SYGVQD (reference sequence).

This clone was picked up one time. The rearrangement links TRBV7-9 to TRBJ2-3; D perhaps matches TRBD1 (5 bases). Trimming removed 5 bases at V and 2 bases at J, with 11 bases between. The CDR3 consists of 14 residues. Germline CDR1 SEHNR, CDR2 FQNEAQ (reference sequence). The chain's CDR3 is CASSLRQHTDTQYF. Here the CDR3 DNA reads TGTGCCAGCAGCCTTCGACAGCACACAGATACGCAGTATTTT.

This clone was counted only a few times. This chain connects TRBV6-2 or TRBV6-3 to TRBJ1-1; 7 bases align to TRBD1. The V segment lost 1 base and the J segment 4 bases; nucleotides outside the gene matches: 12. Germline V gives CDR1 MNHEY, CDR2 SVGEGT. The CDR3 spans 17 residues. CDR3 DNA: TGTGCCAGCAGTTACTACCCCACCCAGGGGGTCGGCACTGAAGCTTTCTTT. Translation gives CASSYYPTQGVGTEAFF.

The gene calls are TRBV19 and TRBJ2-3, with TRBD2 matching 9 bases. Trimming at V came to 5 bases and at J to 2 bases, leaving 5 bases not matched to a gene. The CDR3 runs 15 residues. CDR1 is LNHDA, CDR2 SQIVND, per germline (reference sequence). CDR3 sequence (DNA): TGTGCCAGTAGTGGGGCGGGAGGGGCCACAGATACGCAGTATTTT. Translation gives CASSGAGGATDTQYF.

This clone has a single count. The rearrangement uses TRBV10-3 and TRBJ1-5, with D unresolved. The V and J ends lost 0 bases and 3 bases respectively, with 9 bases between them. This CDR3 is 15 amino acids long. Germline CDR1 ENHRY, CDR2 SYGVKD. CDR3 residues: CAISESRQVNQPQHF. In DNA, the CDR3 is TGTGCCATCAGTGAGTCGCGTCAGGTCAATCAGCCCCAGCATTTT.

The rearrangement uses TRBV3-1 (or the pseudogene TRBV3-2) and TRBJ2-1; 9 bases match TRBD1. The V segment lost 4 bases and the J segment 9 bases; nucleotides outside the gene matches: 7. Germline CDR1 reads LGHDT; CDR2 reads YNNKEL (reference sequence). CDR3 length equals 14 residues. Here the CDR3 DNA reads TGTGCCAGCAGCCGACAGGGGGGCCGGGGTGAGCAGTTCTTC. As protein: CASSRQGGRGEQFF.

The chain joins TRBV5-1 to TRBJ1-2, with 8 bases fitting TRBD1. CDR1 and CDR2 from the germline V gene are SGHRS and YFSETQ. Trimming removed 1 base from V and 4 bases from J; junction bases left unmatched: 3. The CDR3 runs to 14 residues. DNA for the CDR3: TGCGCCAGCAGCTTGACACAGGGGGTCTATGGCTACACCTTC. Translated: CASSLTQGVYGYTF.

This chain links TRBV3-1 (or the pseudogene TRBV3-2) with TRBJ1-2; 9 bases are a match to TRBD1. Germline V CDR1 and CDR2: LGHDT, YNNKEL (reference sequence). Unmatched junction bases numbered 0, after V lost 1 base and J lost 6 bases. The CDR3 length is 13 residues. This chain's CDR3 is CASSQGQGDGYTF. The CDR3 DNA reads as TGTGCCAGCAGCCAAGGACAGGGGGATGGCTACACCTTC.

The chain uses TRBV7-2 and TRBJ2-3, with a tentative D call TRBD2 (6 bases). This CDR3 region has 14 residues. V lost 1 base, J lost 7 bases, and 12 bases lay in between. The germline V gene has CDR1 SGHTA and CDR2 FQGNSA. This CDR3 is CASSLVGGPNTQYF. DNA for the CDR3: TGTGCCAGCAGCTTAGTCGGGGGTCCGAATACGCAGTATTTT.

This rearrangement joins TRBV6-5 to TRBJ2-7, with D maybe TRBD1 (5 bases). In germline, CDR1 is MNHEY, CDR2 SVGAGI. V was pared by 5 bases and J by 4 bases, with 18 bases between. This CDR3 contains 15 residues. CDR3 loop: CASSHRQISSYEQYF. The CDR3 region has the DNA TGTGCCAGCAGTCACAGACAGATCTCATCTTACGAGCAGTACTTC.

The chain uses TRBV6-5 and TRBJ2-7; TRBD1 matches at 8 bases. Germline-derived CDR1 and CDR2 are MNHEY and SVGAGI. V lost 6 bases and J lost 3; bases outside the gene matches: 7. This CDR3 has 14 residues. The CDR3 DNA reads TGTGCCAGCAGCATCGGACAGGGCTTCTACGAGCAGTACTTC. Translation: CASSIGQGFYEQYF.

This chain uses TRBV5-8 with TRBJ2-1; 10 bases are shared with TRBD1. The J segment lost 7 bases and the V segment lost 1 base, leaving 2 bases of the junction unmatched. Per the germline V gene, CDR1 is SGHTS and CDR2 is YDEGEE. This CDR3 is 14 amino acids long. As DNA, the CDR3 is TGTGCCAGCAGCTTGCGGGACAGGGGTAATGAGCAGTTCTTC. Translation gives CASSLRDRGNEQFF.

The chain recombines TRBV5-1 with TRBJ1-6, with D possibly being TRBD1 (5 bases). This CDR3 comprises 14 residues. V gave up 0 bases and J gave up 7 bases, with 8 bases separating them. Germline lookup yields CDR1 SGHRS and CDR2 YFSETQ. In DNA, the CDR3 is TGCGCCAGCAGCTTGGTTGCAGGGAATTCACCCCTCCACTTT. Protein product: CASSLVAGNSPLHF.

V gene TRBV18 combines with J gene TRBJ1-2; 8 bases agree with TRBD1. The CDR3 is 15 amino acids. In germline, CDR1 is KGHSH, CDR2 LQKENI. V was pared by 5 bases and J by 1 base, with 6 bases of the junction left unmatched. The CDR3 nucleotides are TGTGCCAGCTCAACAACAGGGGGAAATAACTATGGCTACACCTTC. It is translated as CASSTTGGNNYGYTF.

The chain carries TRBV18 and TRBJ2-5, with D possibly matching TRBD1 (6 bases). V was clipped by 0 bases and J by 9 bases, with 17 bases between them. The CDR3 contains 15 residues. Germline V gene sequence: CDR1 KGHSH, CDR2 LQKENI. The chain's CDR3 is CASSPPWTVDSAQYF. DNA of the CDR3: TGTGCCAGCTCACCACCTTGGACAGTAGATTCGGCCCAGTACTTC.

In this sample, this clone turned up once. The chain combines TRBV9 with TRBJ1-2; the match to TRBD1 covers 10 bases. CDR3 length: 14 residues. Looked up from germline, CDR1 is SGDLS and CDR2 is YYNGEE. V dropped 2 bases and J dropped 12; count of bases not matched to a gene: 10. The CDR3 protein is CASSVSGGTGVHTF. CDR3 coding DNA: TGTGCCAGCAGCGTGAGTGGTGGGACAGGGGTACACACCTTC. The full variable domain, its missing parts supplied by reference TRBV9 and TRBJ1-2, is DSGVTQTPKHLITATGQRVTLRCSPRSGDLSVYWYQQSLDQGLQFLIQYYNGEERAKGNILERFSAQQFPDLHSELNLSSLELGDSALYFCASSVSGGTGVHTFGSGTRLTVV.

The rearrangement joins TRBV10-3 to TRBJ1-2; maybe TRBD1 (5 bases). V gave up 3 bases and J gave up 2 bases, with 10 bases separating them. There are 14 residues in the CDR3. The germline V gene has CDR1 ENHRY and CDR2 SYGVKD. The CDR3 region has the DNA TGTGCCATCAGTGACGGGGAGGGGAACTATGGCTACACCTTC. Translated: CAISDGEGNYGYTF.

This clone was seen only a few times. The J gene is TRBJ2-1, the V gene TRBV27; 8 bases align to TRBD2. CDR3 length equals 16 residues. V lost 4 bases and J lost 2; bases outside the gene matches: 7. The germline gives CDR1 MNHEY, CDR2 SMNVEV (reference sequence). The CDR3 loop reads CASSSLDGGAYNEQFF. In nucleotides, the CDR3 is TGTGCCAGCAGTTCGCTGGACGGGGGGGCCTACAATGAGCAGTTCTTC.

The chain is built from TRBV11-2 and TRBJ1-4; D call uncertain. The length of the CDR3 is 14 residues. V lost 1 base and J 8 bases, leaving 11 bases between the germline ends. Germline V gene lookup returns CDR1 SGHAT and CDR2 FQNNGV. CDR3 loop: CASSLAGLDEKLFF. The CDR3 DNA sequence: TGTGCCAGCAGCTTAGCCGGACTTGACGAAAAACTGTTTTTT.

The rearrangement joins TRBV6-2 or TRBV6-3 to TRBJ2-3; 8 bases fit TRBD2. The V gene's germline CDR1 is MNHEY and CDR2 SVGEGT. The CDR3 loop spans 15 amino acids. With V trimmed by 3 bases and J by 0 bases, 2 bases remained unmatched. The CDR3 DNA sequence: TGTGCCAGCAGTTATAGCGGGGTTAGCACAGATACGCAGTATTTT. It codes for CASSYSGVSTDTQYF.

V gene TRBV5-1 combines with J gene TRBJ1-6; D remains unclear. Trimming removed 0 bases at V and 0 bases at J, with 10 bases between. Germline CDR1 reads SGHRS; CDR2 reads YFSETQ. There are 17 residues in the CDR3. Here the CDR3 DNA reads TGCGCCAGCAGCTTGGCGTCCGGGAGCTCCTATAATTCACCCCTCCACTTT. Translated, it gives CASSLASGSSYNSPLHF. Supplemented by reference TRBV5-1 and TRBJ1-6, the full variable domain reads KAGVTQTPRYLIKTRGQQVTLSCSPISGHRSVSWYQQTPGQGLQFLFEYFSETQRNKGNFPGRFSGRQFSNSRSEMNVSTLELGDSALYLCASSLASGSSYNSPLHFGNGTRLTVT.

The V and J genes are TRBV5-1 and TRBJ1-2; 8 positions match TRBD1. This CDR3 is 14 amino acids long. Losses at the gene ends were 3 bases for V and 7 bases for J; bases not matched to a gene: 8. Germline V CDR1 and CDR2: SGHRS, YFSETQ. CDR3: CASSSPDRGGGYTF. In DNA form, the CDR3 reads TGCGCCAGCAGCTCCCCTGACAGGGGAGGTGGCTACACCTTC.

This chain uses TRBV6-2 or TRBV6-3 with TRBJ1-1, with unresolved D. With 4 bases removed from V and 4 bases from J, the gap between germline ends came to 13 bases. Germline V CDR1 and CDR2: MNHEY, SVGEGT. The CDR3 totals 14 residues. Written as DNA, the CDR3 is TGTGCCAGCAGTTTATCCTCCACGGGCACTGAAGCTTTCTTT. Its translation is CASSLSSTGTEAFF.

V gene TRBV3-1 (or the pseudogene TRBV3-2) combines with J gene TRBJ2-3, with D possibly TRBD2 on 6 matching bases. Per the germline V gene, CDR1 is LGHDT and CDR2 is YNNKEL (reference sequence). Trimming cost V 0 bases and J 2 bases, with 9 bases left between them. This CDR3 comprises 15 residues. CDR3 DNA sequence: TGTGCCAGCAGCCAAGACGGGGGACCCACAGATACGCAGTATTTT. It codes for CASSQDGGPTDTQYF.

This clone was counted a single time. The CDR3 DNA reads as TGTGCCAGCAGCCAAGATCTACCTTCAGGGACAGGGGGCAGCGGCTACACCTTC. Its translation is CASSQDLPSGTGGSGYTF. The chain is built from TRBV4-2 and TRBJ1-2; 12 bases agree with TRBD1. Germline V lookup: CDR1 LGHNA, CDR2 YNFKEQ. The V and J ends lost 0 bases and 8 bases, in that order; junction bases with no gene match: 13. The CDR3 loop spans 18 amino acids.

The CDR3 here is CASSPRTGGENEQYF. DNA for the CDR3: TGTGCCAGCAGCCCTCGGACAGGGGGGGAGAACGAGCAGTACTTC. The chain employs TRBV14 and TRBJ2-7; 10 bases are shared with TRBD1. J lost 5 bases, V lost 4 bases, and 8 bases had no gene match. The CDR3 length is 15 residues. In germline, CDR1 is SGHDN, CDR2 FVKESK.

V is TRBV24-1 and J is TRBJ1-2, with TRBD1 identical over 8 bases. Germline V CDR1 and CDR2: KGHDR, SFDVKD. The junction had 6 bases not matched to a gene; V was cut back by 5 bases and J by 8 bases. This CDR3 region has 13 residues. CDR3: CATSGQGAGGYTF. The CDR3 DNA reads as TGTGCCACCAGTGGTCAGGGGGCAGGAGGCTACACCTTC.